Each of the 32 T cell receptor beta chains below was sequenced from the same sample in a study of a mutant IDH1 vaccine in newly diagnosed glioma. Antigens for these TCRs are unknown. The data were produced by immunoSEQ multiplex PCR, yet TCRdb's version contains in-frame clones alone and is incomplete. The table lists tens of thousands of clones, more than 60% of them singletons, with about 7.9% in the top ten. The time point denotes: week 35, safety follow-up. The study gave 300 ug of mutant IDH1 20-mer peptide per vaccine dose, with topical imiquimod. The source was PBMCs, collected from a glioma patient whose treatment included an IDH1 peptide vaccine. These receptors were taken from a man aged 45-60 years with glioma.

The rearrangement links TRBV7-9 to TRBJ1-3, with D possibly being TRBD1 (5 bases). The V and J ends lost 5 bases and 3 bases respectively, with 17 bases between them. Per the germline V gene, CDR1 is SEHNR and CDR2 is FQNEAQ (reference sequence). The CDR3 extends over 16 amino acids. CDR3 in DNA: TGTGCCAGCAGCCCCGGGGGGTTTGAAGGTGGAAACACCATATATTTT. Translated, it gives CASSPGGFEGGNTIYF.

This chain links TRBV19 with TRBJ2-5; the D is unclear. Per the germline V gene, CDR1 is LNHDA and CDR2 is SQIVND (reference sequence). CDR3 length: 13 residues. V gave up 4 bases and J gave up 5 bases, with 11 bases separating them. For the CDR3, the DNA is TGTGCCAGTAGTACGGGCGGTGCTGAGACCCAGTACTTC. Translated: CASSTGGAETQYF.

This clone has just a few counts. This rearrangement joins TRBV30 to TRBJ2-1; D is unclear. Germline CDR1 GTSNPN, CDR2 SVGIG (reference sequence). V was shortened by 0 bases and J by 0 bases, with 9 bases between the two germline ends. CDR3 length: 15 residues. CDR3: CAWSVVGPSYNEQFF. In nucleotides, the CDR3 is TGTGCCTGGAGTGTAGTGGGCCCCTCCTACAATGAGCAGTTCTTC.

The V call is TRBV5-6, the J call TRBJ2-5, with D hard to call. Germline assignment: CDR1 SGHDT and CDR2 YYEEEE. There are 14 residues in the CDR3. Trimming shortened V by 1 base and J by 5 bases, and 12 bases separated the two germline ends. CDR3 DNA: TGTGCCAGCAGCTTGTCGTTATCGCGGGAGACCCAGTACTTC. It is translated as CASSLSLSRETQYF.

The genes are TRBV9 and TRBJ1-1; D remains ambiguous. Germline CDR1 reads SGDLS; CDR2 reads YYNGEE. V was clipped by 4 bases and J by 6 bases, with 10 bases between them. The CDR3 is 12 residues long. The CDR3 reads CASSSGSSEAFF. The CDR3 region has the DNA TGTGCCAGCAGCTCTGGGAGCTCTGAAGCTTTCTTT.

The chain carries TRBV2 and TRBJ1-1; D is unresolved. CDR1 and CDR2 from the germline V gene are SNHLY and FYNNEI. The CDR3 loop spans 12 amino acids. V lost 6 bases to trimming and J lost 2 bases, with 7 bases between them. CDR3 loop: CASSVGNTEAFF. DNA for the CDR3: TGTGCCAGCAGCGTGGGTAACACTGAAGCTTTCTTT.

The CDR3 DNA follows: TGTGCCAGCAGTCCTCGACAGGGCGCCACCGGGGAGCTGTTTTTT. It specifies CASSPRQGATGELFF. V usage is TRBV6-5 and J usage is TRBJ2-2; 7 bases are a match to TRBD1. V shed 5 bases and J 4 bases; nucleotides not matched to a gene: 7. This CDR3 spans 15 amino acids. CDR1 and CDR2 from the germline V gene are MNHEY and SVGAGI.

This clone was found once. This CDR3 reads CASSLAGSNSGANVLTF. For the CDR3, the DNA is TGTGCCAGCAGCTTGGCAGGTTCCAACTCTGGGGCCAACGTCCTGACTTTC. This rearrangement joins TRBV5-5 to TRBJ2-6; D call uncertain. Trimming removed 0 bases at V and 0 bases at J, with 10 bases between. The CDR3 totals 17 residues. Germline V gene lookup returns CDR1 SGHKS and CDR2 YYEKEE (reference sequence).

In this sample, this clone turned up once. The chain recombines TRBV5-1 with TRBJ2-5, with D perhaps TRBD2 (6 bases). V was clipped by 0 bases and J by 3 bases, with 12 bases between them. The CDR3 has 15 amino acids. The germline gives CDR1 SGHRS, CDR2 YFSETQ. This CDR3 is CASSLAEGWEETQYF. The CDR3 nucleotides read TGCGCCAGCAGCTTGGCGGAGGGTTGGGAAGAGACCCAGTACTTC.

This clone was detected only a few times. This chain uses TRBV6-5 with TRBJ1-1; 7 bases agree with TRBD1. The germline V gene has CDR1 MNHEY and CDR2 SVGAGI. The CDR3 is 13 amino acids. Unmatched junction bases numbered 12, after V lost 10 bases and J lost 7 bases. The CDR3 protein is CATRQGSRNEAFF. The CDR3 region has the DNA TGTGCCACCCGACAGGGCTCGAGGAATGAAGCTTTCTTT.

The rearrangement uses TRBV19 and TRBJ2-7; 7 bases agree with TRBD1. V shed 4 bases and J 2 bases; nucleotides not matched to a gene: 5. Germline CDR1 is LNHDA and CDR2 is SQIVND (reference sequence). The CDR3 consists of 14 residues. The CDR3 spells CASSTWDSAYEQYF. The CDR3 DNA sequence: TGTGCCAGTAGTACCTGGGACAGTGCCTACGAGCAGTACTTC.

This clone showed up just once. J is TRBJ2-3 and V is TRBV27, with no clear D. Germline V lookup: CDR1 MNHEY, CDR2 SMNVEV (reference sequence). The length of the CDR3 is 13 residues. With 11 bases removed from V and 0 bases from J, the gap between germline ends came to 12 bases. In DNA form, the CDR3 reads TGTGCCGTAAAGATAACCAGCACAGATACGCAGTATTTT. Translated, it gives CAVKITSTDTQYF.

J is TRBJ1-3 and V is TRBV19; 8 bases are shared with TRBD1. CDR3 length equals 15 residues. Germline assignment: CDR1 LNHDA and CDR2 SQIVND (reference sequence). Losses at the gene ends were 5 bases for V and 9 bases for J; bases not matched to a gene: 12. In DNA, the CDR3 is TGTGCCAGTAGTCTTCAGACGGGACAGGCTGCCACCATATATTTT. Translation gives CASSLQTGQAATIYF.

The V gene is TRBV4-3, the J gene TRBJ2-2; D is possibly TRBD1 (6 bases). V was cut by 0 bases and J by 5 bases, with 13 bases left in between. This CDR3 is built from 16 residues. Germline CDR1 LGHNA, CDR2 YSLEER. CDR3 region: CASSQDRQASTGELFF. The CDR3 nucleotides are TGCGCCAGCAGCCAAGATAGACAGGCGTCGACCGGGGAGCTGTTTTTT.

The V and J genes are TRBV5-1 and TRBJ1-2; TRBD1 matches 7 bases. Per germline, CDR1 SGHRS and CDR2 YFSETQ. With 0 bases clipped from V and 5 bases from J, the junction kept 4 bases outside the gene matches. The CDR3 has 14 residues. The CDR3 here is CASSLGDRLYGYTF. The CDR3 DNA reads TGCGCCAGCAGCTTGGGGGACAGACTTTATGGCTACACCTTC.

This chain joins TRBV10-3 and TRBJ2-7, with 9 bases identical to TRBD1. Per germline, CDR1 ENHRY and CDR2 SYGVKD. The CDR3 covers 15 residues. J gave up 2 bases and V 3 bases, and 5 bases lay outside the gene matches. CDR3 sequence: CAISEGQGIPYEQYF. The CDR3 bases are TGTGCCATCAGTGAAGGACAGGGGATTCCCTACGAGCAGTACTTC.

This clone was observed once. J is TRBJ2-7 and V is TRBV18; no clear D. V shed 3 bases and J shed 6 bases, with 12 bases lying between them. The V gene's germline CDR1 is KGHSH and CDR2 LQKENI. This CDR3 has 13 amino acids. CDR3: CASSPSATREQYF. The CDR3, as DNA: TGTGCCAGCTCACCCAGCGCCACGCGCGAGCAGTACTTC. Full variable domain (missing parts from reference TRBV18 and TRBJ2-7): NAGVMQNPRHLVRRRGQEARLRCSPMKGHSHVYWYRQLPEEGLKFMVYLQKENIIDESGMPKERFSAEFPKEGPSILRIQQVVRGDSAAYFCASSPSATREQYFGPGTRLTVT.

This chain's CDR3 is CAISGADREQYF. CDR3 coding DNA: TGTGCCATCAGTGGGGCAGATCGCGAGCAGTACTTC. The rearrangement joins TRBV10-3 to TRBJ2-7; no clear D. Germline V lookup: CDR1 ENHRY, CDR2 SYGVKD. The CDR3 contains 12 residues. The germline V and J ends were trimmed by 4 bases and 6 bases, with 10 bases remaining between them.

The chain is built from TRBV5-6 and TRBJ2-1, with 7 bases matching TRBD2. CDR3 size: 14 residues. With 3 bases clipped from V and 9 bases from J, the junction kept 9 bases outside the gene matches. Germline V gene data show CDR1 as SGHDT and CDR2 as YYEEEE. CDR3 bases: TGTGCCAGCAGCTCAGTGCGCGGGGGAGGTGAGCAGTTCTTC. As protein: CASSSVRGGGEQFF.

This clone was recorded only once. The rearrangement links TRBV7-2 to TRBJ1-5, with unresolved D. V was clipped by 0 bases and J by 4 bases, with 4 bases between them. Germline CDR1 is SGHTA and CDR2 is FQGNSA. The CDR3 sequence is 13 residues long. The CDR3 sequence is CASSLARNQPQHF. The DNA of the CDR3 is TGTGCCAGCAGCTTAGCCCGGAATCAGCCCCAGCATTTT. Supplemented by reference TRBV7-2 and TRBJ1-5, the full variable domain reads GAGVSQSPSNKVTEKGKDVELRCDPISGHTALYWYRQSLGQGLEFLIYFQGNSAPDKSGLPSDRFSAERTGGSVSTLTIQRTQQEDSAVYLCASSLARNQPQHFGDGTRLSIL.

The rearrangement joins TRBV6-6 to TRBJ1-1; 7 bases fit TRBD1. The CDR3 spans 16 residues. The ends lost 7 bases at V and 0 bases at J; junction bases unmatched: 11. Germline V gene lookup returns CDR1 MNHNY and CDR2 SVGAGI (reference sequence). The DNA for the CDR3 is TGTGCCAGCACAAAGGGGACAGTTTTTTTGAACACTGAAGCTTTCTTT. Translation gives CASTKGTVFLNTEAFF.

The chain is built from TRBV11-3 and TRBJ1-5, with TRBD1 as a possible D gene (5 bases). V was shortened by 4 bases and J by 3 bases, with 10 bases between the two germline ends. The CDR3 contains 14 residues. Germline CDR1 reads SGHNT; CDR2 reads YENEEA. CDR3 protein: CASSYQGDNQPQHF. CDR3 DNA: TGTGCCAGCAGCTATCAGGGTGACAATCAGCCCCAGCATTTT.

V and J are TRBV18 and TRBJ2-7; 8 bases line up with TRBD1. The CDR3 runs 14 residues. The ends lost 2 bases at V and 8 bases at J; junction bases unmatched: 8. From germline, CDR1 is KGHSH and CDR2 LQKENI. The CDR3 region has the DNA TGTGCCAGCTCACCAGAGGACAGGGCTATCAAGCAGTACTTC. Translated, it gives CASSPEDRAIKQYF.

V usage is TRBV5-1 and J usage is TRBJ2-1, with unresolved D. Germline CDR1 SGHRS, CDR2 YFSETQ. The CDR3 is made up of 11 amino acids. The V end was cut by 0 bases, the J end by 13 bases, with 8 bases between. Written as DNA, the CDR3 is TGCGCCAGCAGCTTGGGAGGTTTTCAGTTCTTC. Its protein is CASSLGGFQFF.

The rearrangement joins TRBV5-1 to TRBJ2-3; tentatively, D is TRBD1 (5 bases). The CDR3 length is 14 residues. Trimming took 3 bases from V and 2 from J, leaving 10 bases between them. Germline V CDR1 and CDR2: SGHRS, YFSETQ. CDR3 protein: CASSYRQNTDTQYF. CDR3 bases: TGCGCCAGCAGCTACCGACAGAACACAGATACGCAGTATTTT.

The rearrangement joins TRBV2 to TRBJ1-1; tentative D call: TRBD1 (5 bases). Germline V gene sequence: CDR1 SNHLY, CDR2 FYNNEI. This CDR3 has 12 amino acids. Trimming cost V 6 bases and J 6 bases, with 11 bases left between them. The CDR3 spells CASRSGGAEAFF. The CDR3 nucleotides are TGTGCCAGCAGGTCTGGAGGGGCTGAAGCTTTCTTT.

The chain combines TRBV5-4 with TRBJ2-5, with D perhaps TRBD1 (5 bases). V was shortened by 6 bases and J by 4 bases, with 19 bases between the two germline ends. The CDR3 runs to 15 residues. Germline V gives CDR1 SGHNT, CDR2 YYREEE (reference sequence). The CDR3: CASNSQLGQGETQYF. In DNA form, the CDR3 reads TGTGCCAGCAACTCCCAGTTGGGGCAGGGAGAGACCCAGTACTTC. Variable domain in full (rest from reference TRBV5-4 and TRBJ2-5): ETGVTQSPTHLIKTRGQQVTLRCSSQSGHNTVSWYQQALGQGPQFIFQYYREEENGRGNFPPRFSGLQFPNYSSELNVNALELDDSALYLCASNSQLGQGETQYFGPGTRLLVL.

The gene calls are TRBV27 and TRBJ2-2; 10 bases are shared with TRBD2. Trimming took 1 base from V and 7 from J; bases not matched to a gene: 9. The germline V gene has CDR1 MNHEY and CDR2 SMNVEV (reference sequence). The CDR3 sequence is 17 residues long. The CDR3 protein is CASSLLGLAGAHGELFF. CDR3 sequence (DNA): TGTGCCAGCAGTTTATTGGGGCTAGCGGGGGCCCACGGGGAGCTGTTTTTT.

This clone was observed a few times. The rearrangement links TRBV28 to TRBJ2-7; the match to TRBD1 covers 12 bases. This CDR3 has 16 residues. The V and J ends lost 4 bases and 4 bases, in that order; junction bases with no gene match: 8. Germline V gene lookup returns CDR1 MDHEN and CDR2 SYDVKM. CDR3 region: CASSSTGTGGFYEQYF. CDR3 sequence (DNA): TGTGCCAGCAGTTCCACGGGGACAGGGGGCTTTTACGAGCAGTACTTC.

CDR3 coding DNA: TGCAGCGTTACCAGAACCTACGAGCAGTACTTC. Its protein product is CSVTRTYEQYF. The chain employs TRBV29-1 and TRBJ2-7; no firm D call. V dropped 5 bases and J dropped 2 bases, with 7 bases sitting between them. The CDR3 is 11 residues long. Per germline, CDR1 SQVTM and CDR2 ANQGSEA.

This clone was seen just once. The chain couples TRBV7-6 to TRBJ1-3; no firm D call. Germline lookup yields CDR1 SGHVS and CDR2 FNYEAQ. Trimming removed 1 base at V and 4 bases at J, with 8 bases between. The CDR3 consists of 14 residues. This chain's CDR3 is CASSLVADGNTIYF. The CDR3 coding sequence is TGTGCCAGCAGCTTAGTGGCAGACGGAAACACCATATATTTT.

On this clone: A read error may produce the germline difference seen at one junction end. The gene calls are TRBV7-2 and TRBJ2-5; D is undetermined. Germline CDR1 is SGHTA and CDR2 is FQGNSA. This CDR3 is 15 amino acids long. This CDR3 is CASSPAGQSQETRYF. CDR3 DNA sequence: TGTGCCAGCAGCCCCGCCGGGCAGAGCCAAGAGACCCGGTACTTC.